This record looks at one TCR beta chain sequence and its context. Its antigen is unknown. This record belongs to a study of blood T cells in healthy people across ages. A second about 6 to 11 cycle PCR used barcoded and J-beta primers. One entry per CDR3 protein, called by TCRdb with MiXCR from the 5' RACE reads. The sample comprises 730,000 or so distinct CDR3 sequences, more than 40% of which are singletons, and 20% to 25% rests with the top ten. Regarding the study as a whole: CMV infection status of these donors was not known. Both higher diversity and more naive CD4+ cells marked long-lived donors when set against aged donors. Higher naive T cell percentage went strongly together with higher TCR beta diversity.

Donor samples were obtained from healthy Caucasian individuals from Russia, aged 6 to 90. Per the germline V gene, CDR1 is SQVTM and CDR2 is ANQGSEA. This CDR3 is 12 amino acids long. V lost 5 bases and J 8 bases, leaving 15 bases between the germline ends. This chain links TRBV29-1 with TRBJ1-2; D uncertain. This TCR derives from a woman aged 55-75 years in good health. The source material was blood. Here the CDR3 DNA reads TGCAGCGTTCGAGGGCAGCCGGGCGGCTACACCTTC. It translates to CSVRGQPGGYTF.